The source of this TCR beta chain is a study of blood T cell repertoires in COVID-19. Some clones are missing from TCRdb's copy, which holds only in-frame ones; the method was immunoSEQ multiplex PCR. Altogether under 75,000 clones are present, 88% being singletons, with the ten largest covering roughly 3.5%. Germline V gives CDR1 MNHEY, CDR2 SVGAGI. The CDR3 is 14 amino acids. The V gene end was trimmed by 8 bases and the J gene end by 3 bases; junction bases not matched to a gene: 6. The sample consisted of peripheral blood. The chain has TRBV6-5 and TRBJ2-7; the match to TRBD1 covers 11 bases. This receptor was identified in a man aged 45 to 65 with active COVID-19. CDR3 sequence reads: CASVAGQGDYEQYF. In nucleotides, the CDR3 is TGTGCCAGCGTGGCGGGACAGGGGGACTACGAGCAGTACTTC.